Listed below are T cell receptor beta chains from one sample, sequenced in a study of CD8 T cells in ankylosing spondylitis. TCRdb processed the 5' RACE reads anew with MiXCR; each CDR3 protein has one entry. The sample yields some 140,000 distinct CDR3 sequences, roughly 8.3% seen once. The material sequenced was synovial fluid, either unsorted or a sorted T cell fraction (not recorded which). All receptors derive from a male donor with ankylosing spondylitis. The CDR3 runs from the conserved cysteine through the conserved F or W. The D gene is left open where the match is weak. Size is omitted from some rows. Given values are once, few, many or a class for expanded clones.

j_gene | abundance | v_gene | d_gene | CDR3nt | CDR3aa
TRBJ1-1 | many | TRBV7-7 | NA | TGTGCTAGCAGCCAGGCGGTGAACACTGAAGCTTTCTTT | CASSQAVNTEAFF
TRBJ2-7 | NA | TRBV20-1 | NA | TGCAGTGCTAGAGATAGTGGGCGCTACAGGAGCTCCTACGAGCAGTACTTC | CSARDSGRYRSSYEQYF
TRBJ2-2 | many | TRBV12-3/TRBV12-4 | NA | TGTGCCAGCAGTTTTGTGGAGGGGGAGCTGTTTTTT | CASSFVEGELFF
TRBJ2-7 | NA | TRBV12-3/TRBV12-4 | NA | TGTGCCATCAGTTTTGTAGACAGGGTGTCGGGAGGGAACTCCTACGAGCAGTACTTC | CAISFVDRVSGGNSYEQYF
TRBJ1-1 | many | TRBV20-1 | NA | TGCAGTGCTAGAGTGGTCCCTGGGACTGAAGCTTTCTTT | CSARVVPGTEAFF
TRBJ1-4 | many | TRBV20-1 | NA | TGCAGTGCTAACGGGGGCGCAGGGGAAAAACTGTTTTTT | CSANGGAGEKLFF
TRBJ1-4 | many | TRBV12-3/TRBV12-4 | NA | TGTGCCAGCTCACACCGCGAAAAACTGTTTTTT | CASSHREKLFF
TRBJ2-6 | many | TRBV29-1 | NA | TGCAGCGTTGTTTTTACAGGACCGAACCCCTCTGGGGCCAACGTCCTGACTTTC | CSVVFTGPNPSGANVLTF
TRBJ1-6 | many | TRBV6-1 | NA | TGTGCCAGCAGATCCGAAGCGGGGTTAAATAATTCACCCCTCCACTTT | CASRSEAGLNNSPLHF
TRBJ2-2 | few | TRBV7-2 | NA | TGTGCCAGCAGCATGTCAGGGGTTTCCGGGGAGCTGTTTTTT | CASSMSGVSGELFF
TRBJ1-1 | NA | TRBV29-1 | NA | TGCAGCGTTGGGGACATCACTGAAGCTTTCTTT | CSVGDITEAFF
TRBJ1-2 | many | TRBV24-1 | NA | TGTGCCACCAGTGATCCAACAGGAGTTTATGGCTACACCTTC | CATSDPTGVYGYTF
TRBJ2-1 | NA | TRBV5-1 | TRBD2 | TGCGCCAGCAGCCGAAGCGGGGGGGCTAACAATGAGCAGTTCTTC | CASSRSGGANNEQFF
TRBJ1-2 | many | TRBV5-1 | NA | TGCGCCAGCAGCTTGGATGCGAGTGGCTACACCTTC | CASSLDASGYTF
TRBJ1-6 | NA | TRBV20-1 | TRBD1 | TGCAGTGCCGCCGTGACAGGGGGCTATCTGGGTTCACCCCTCCACTTT | CSAAVTGGYLGSPLHF
TRBJ1-5 | many | TRBV7-9 | NA | TGTGCCAGCAGCTTAACGACTAGTGATCAGCCCCAGCATTTT | CASSLTTSDQPQHF
TRBJ2-3 | many | TRBV2 | NA | TGTGCCAGCAGTGAGGGGGCTGGCACAGATACGCAGTATTTT | CASSEGAGTDTQYF
TRBJ2-7 | many | TRBV3-1 | TRBD2 | TGTGCCAGTAGCCTGGCGGGAGGGCAGGACGAGCAGTACTTC | CASSLAGGQDEQYF
TRBJ1-2 | many | TRBV20-1 | NA | TGCAGTGCGGGGGCCTATTTTAACTATGGCTACACCTTC | CSAGAYFNYGYTF
TRBJ1-2 | NA | TRBV3-1 | NA | TGTGCCAGCAGCCAATGGAACACAGGAGACTATGGCTACACCTTC | CASSQWNTGDYGYTF
TRBJ1-1 | NA | TRBV28 | NA | TGTGCCAGCAGTTTACAGGGGAAAGGGTCCACTGAAGCTTTCTTT | CASSLQGKGSTEAFF
TRBJ2-3 | many | TRBV5-1 | TRBD2 | TGCGCCAGCAGCTTGCAGCGCGGGGGGGCAGATACGCAGTATTTT | CASSLQRGGADTQYF
TRBJ2-2 | NA | TRBV7-9 | NA | TGTGCCAGGAGCCCTGGGCTCCTCAGGGTCAACACCGGGGAGCTGTTTTTT | CARSPGLLRVNTGELFF
TRBJ2-1 | NA | TRBV20-1 | TRBD2 | TGCTGTGCTAGGGATACGGGGCGGCTAGCGGGCTCCTACAATGAGCAGTTCTTC | CCARDTGRLAGSYNEQFF
TRBJ2-7 | NA | TRBV7-6 | TRBD1 | TGTGCCAGCAGCTCCTACGGGACAGGGGGCTACGAGCAGTACTTC | CASSSYGTGGYEQYF
TRBJ2-5 | many | TRBV20-1 | NA | TGCAGTGCTAGACCTACGGAGACCCAGTACTTC | CSARPTETQYF
TRBJ2-1 | many | TRBV5-1 | NA | TGCGCCAGCAGGGGAGGGGGAGCCGCATACAATGAGCAGTTCTTC | CASRGGGAAYNEQFF
TRBJ2-1 | many | TRBV7-2 | TRBD2 | TGTGCCAGCAGTTCTAGCGGAATGACGTACAATGAGCAGTTCTTC | CASSSSGMTYNEQFF
TRBJ2-5 | many | TRBV20-1 | TRBD2 | TGCAGTGCTCCCGGACGGACTAGCGGAAAAGAGACCCAGTACTTC | CSAPGRTSGKETQYF
TRBJ1-2 | many | TRBV20-1 | NA | TGCAGTGCTAGAGGTGGCTACACCTTC | CSARGGYTF
TRBJ1-5 | many | TRBV4-2 | NA | TGTGCCAGCAGCCAAGTCGCCAGGGGTCGGAATCAGCCCCAGCATTTT | CASSQVARGRNQPQHF
TRBJ2-3 | many | TRBV11-3 | TRBD2 | TGTGCCAGCAGCCCCGGGACTAGCGTGCCCCAGCAGTATTTT | CASSPGTSVPQQYF
TRBJ2-3 | NA | TRBV5-1 | NA | TGCGCCAGCAGCTACGGGGGTCCCACAGATACGCAGTATTTT | CASSYGGPTDTQYF
TRBJ2-2 | many | TRBV10-3 | TRBD1 | TGTGCCATCAGACAGGGGCAAACCGGGGAGCTGTTTTTT | CAIRQGQTGELFF
TRBJ2-1 | few | TRBV5-4 | TRBD2 | TGTGCCACCACTTCGAGCGGGGGCTCCTACAATGAGCAGTTCTTC | CATTSSGGSYNEQFF
TRBJ1-5 | few | TRBV20-1 | TRBD1 | TGCAGTGCTAGAAGGGGGACAGGGGTTCAGCCCCAGCATTTT | CSARRGTGVQPQHF
TRBJ2-5 | few | TRBV11-2 | NA | TGTGCCAGCAGCCCGATCGTCCAAGAGACCCAGTACTTC | CASSPIVQETQYF
TRBJ1-2 | many | TRBV5-1 | NA | TGCGCCAGCAGCTCGGGGGGAACAGAACACTATGGCTACACCTTC | CASSSGGTEHYGYTF
TRBJ2-7 | few | TRBV7-2 | NA | TGTGCCAGCAGTCTGGAAGGAGGCAGAGTCTCCTACGAGCAGTACTTC | CASSLEGGRVSYEQYF
TRBJ2-3 | many | TRBV20-1 | TRBD1 | TGCAGTGCTAGCGGGACAGGGTTGGTAGATACGCAGTATTTT | CSASGTGLVDTQYF
TRBJ2-1 | NA | TRBV27 | TRBD1 | TGTGCCAGCAGTTTAAAGGACAGGGCCATAAGGGGTGAGCAGTTCTTC | CASSLKDRAIRGEQFF
TRBJ1-1 | many | TRBV7-2 | NA | TGTGCCAGCAGCTTAGTCCCCCGGGATTCGAACACTGAAGCTTTCTTT | CASSLVPRDSNTEAFF
TRBJ2-5 | NA | TRBV3-1 | TRBD1 | TGTGCCAGCAGCCCGGGACAGGGGGCAGAGACCCAGTACTTC | CASSPGQGAETQYF
TRBJ2-1 | many | TRBV11-2 | NA | TGTGCCAGCAGCCCCATTGGGAGTAGAAATGAGCAGTTCTTC | CASSPIGSRNEQFF
TRBJ2-2 | few | TRBV20-1 | NA | TGCAGTGCCCGGTGGTCGAACACCGGGGAGCTGTTTTTT | CSARWSNTGELFF
TRBJ2-4 | many | TRBV7-2 | TRBD1 | TGTGCCAGCAGCCAGGGACAGGGAACCAAAAACATTCAGTACTTC | CASSQGQGTKNIQYF
TRBJ2-1 | many | TRBV28 | TRBD1 | TGTGCCAGTCGGACCGGCGGGACAGGGACAGGTGAGCAGTTCTTC | CASRTGGTGTGEQFF
TRBJ2-5 | few | TRBV5-1 | NA | TGCGCCAGCATGCTAATGGGTCAAGAGACCCAGTACTTC | CASMLMGQETQYF
TRBJ2-5 | few | TRBV10-1 | NA | TGCGCCAGCAGTGGACAGGCGGCGGAGACCCAGTACTTC | CASSGQAAETQYF
TRBJ2-1 | few | TRBV6-2/TRBV6-3 | NA | TGTGCCAGCAGCAAGGCAGTGAGCTCCTACAATGAGCAGTTCTTC | CASSKAVSSYNEQFF
TRBJ1-5 | many | TRBV28 | NA | TGTGCCAGCAGTTTATGGGGTCGTGGGGGGCGCGGTCAGCCCCAGCATTTT | CASSLWGRGGRGQPQHF
TRBJ1-2 | few | TRBV4-3 | NA | TGCGCCAGCAGCAATACCTTCCGGGTCCAGACTGATGGCTACACCTTC | CASSNTFRVQTDGYTF